These T cell receptor beta chains were read from a single sample in a study of tumor-infiltrating lymphocytes in primary liver carcinoma. TCRdb reprocessed the multiplex PCR reads with MiXCR, giving one entry per CDR3 protein. This table has 40,000 to 60,000 distinct CDR3 sequences, approximately 70% appearing once. Input material: liver tumor tissue from sampling region 5. The origin of the receptors is a man in his forties with primary liver carcinoma and hepatitis B virus infection. The CDR3 runs from the conserved cysteine through the conserved F or W. D genes are given only for firm matches. A row's size may be missing; if present it is once, few, many or a size class.

TRBJ2-3 - TRBV6-1 - TGTGTCAGCAGCCTCCGACAGGTTTCAGATGCGCAGTATTTT CVSSLRQVSDAQYF
TRBJ1-1 - TRBV5-5 - TGTGCCTGCGGCTTCGAGGGGAACACTGAAGCTTTCTTT CACGFEGNTEAFF
TRBJ2-7 - TRBV6-5 - TGTGCCAGCACCTACTCCCGGCCAGGCACCTGGCAGTACTTC CASTYSRPGTWQYF
TRBJ2-3 medium-sized TRBV6-1 - TGTGCCAGCAGTGACCGACAGGAAGCCACAGATACGCAGTATTTT CASSDRQEATDTQYF
TRBJ2-7 - TRBV29-1 - TGCGGCGGAAGGGTTGCATACGAGCAGTATTTC CGGRVAYEQYF
TRBJ2-7 - TRBV11-2 - TGTGCCAACAGCCAATATTCGGGAAGGGGTTACGAGCAGTACTTC CANSQYSGRGYEQYF
TRBJ1-1 - TRBV6-6 - TGTGCCAGCACGCAGAACATGAACACTGAAGCTTTCTTT CASTQNMNTEAFF
TRBJ1-5 many TRBV6-6 - TGTGCCAGCATGTTTGGAAGCAATCAGCCCCAGCATTTT CASMFGSNQPQHF
TRBJ2-7 many TRBV6-1 - TGTGCCAGCAGGGACGCTAACGGGGACGAGCAGTACTTC CASRDANGDEQYF
TRBJ1-2 - TRBV5-4 - TGTGCCAACAGCTTAAACGGGGGTATCGGGCACACCTTC CANSLNGGIGHTF
TRBJ2-7 - TRBV20-1 TRBD2 TGCTGTGCTTCTCGACTAGCGGGGTCCTACGAGCAGTACTTC CCASRLAGSYEQYF
TRBJ1-2 - TRBV11-2 - TGTGCCAGCGGCATAGGTGGTACAGGCACCCTCTATGGCTACACCTTC CASGIGGTGTLYGYTF
TRBJ2-7 - TRBV7-8 - TGTGCCAGCAGCTTAGAGGGATATCTATCCTACGAGCAGTACTTC CASSLEGYLSYEQYF
TRBJ2-7 many TRBV28 - TGTGCCATCTCCCGCCAATTCGTCTACGAGCAGTACTTC CAISRQFVYEQYF
TRBJ2-1 many TRBV24-1 - TGTGCCACCAGTGATTCGCGGGCCTCCTTAAGCGAGCAGTTCTTC CATSDSRASLSEQFF
TRBJ2-1 - TRBV7-8 - TGTGCCAGCAGCTTAGCGGGGGCCTACAATGAGCAGTTATTC CASSLAGAYNEQLF
TRBJ1-2 many TRBV7-9 - TGTGCCAGCAGCACCTCGAAGGCAGCTAACTATGGCTACACCTTC CASSTSKAANYGYTF
TRBJ2-2 - TRBV5-1 - TGCGCCAGCACTCGGTCCGAACAACCCGGGGAGCTGTTTTTT CASTRSEQPGELFF
TRBJ2-2 - TRBV28 TRBD2 TGTGTCAGCAGGGAGGGCACCGGGGAGCTGTTTTTT CVSREGTGELFF
TRBJ1-2 - TRBV4-1 - TGCGCCAGCAATGAGACAGCTAACTATGGTTACACCTTC CASNETANYGYTF
TRBJ1-1 medium-sized TRBV5-1 - TGCGCCAGCAGCTCCGGGGCTAACACTGAAGCTTTCTTT CASSSGANTEAFF
TRBJ1-4 - TRBV6-5 - TGTGCAAGCAGTTACTCGAGAGAGCCGGGTCCTAATGAAAAACTGTTTTTT CASSYSREPGPNEKLFF
TRBJ2-5 - TRBV5-6 - TGTGCCAGCAACTTGTTCGGCGGGGAAGAGACGCAGTACTTC CASNLFGGEETQYF
TRBJ2-3 - TRBV5-4 - TGTGCCAGCGGCTTGGACCGGGAGAGGCCAGATACGCAGTATTTT CASGLDRERPDTQYF
TRBJ2-5 - TRBV11-2 - TGTGCCAGCGACCTGACAGGAGCGGGAGAGACCCAGTACTTC CASDLTGAGETQYF
TRBJ1-2 - TRBV6-1 - TGTGCCAGCACTGAAAAGGAGAACTATGGCTGCACCTTC CASTEKENYGCTF
TRBJ2-7 - TRBV5-4 - TGTGCCAGCAGTACAGGACTAACCTACGAGCAGTACTTC CASSTGLTYEQYF
TRBJ2-1 - TRBV6-1 - TGTGCCAGCACCAAGGGTGGGCTTAGGTTCTACAATGAGCAGTTCTTC CASTKGGLRFYNEQFF
TRBJ1-5 - TRBV29-1 - TGCAGCGCTCGCTCGGACAGCAATCAGCCTCAGCATTTT CSARSDSNQPQHF
TRBJ1-1 - TRBV11-1 - TGTGCCAGCAGCTCGACCTCGAGCACTGAAGCTTCCTTT CASSSTSSTEASF
TRBJ2-3 - TRBV29-1 TRBD1 TGCAGCATTAAAACAGGGGGTACAGATACGCAGTATTTT CSIKTGGTDTQYF
TRBJ2-1 - TRBV6-1 - TGTGCCACACGAGAAGCGGCAGAACCCTACAATGAGCAGTCCTTC CATREAAEPYNEQSF
TRBJ1-5 - TRBV6-1 - TGTGCCAGCAGCAGGTGGGGAGGTCAGTCCAAGCATTTT CASSRWGGQSKHF
TRBJ2-7 many TRBV5-4 - TGTGCCAGCAGCGGGGACGCGGGCGAGCAGTACTTC CASSGDAGEQYF
TRBJ2-3 many TRBV29-1 TRBD2 TGCAGCGTCCTACTAGCGCGGGGCCGGCCAGATACGCAGTATTTT CSVLLARGRPDTQYF
TRBJ1-2 medium-sized TRBV11-2 - TGTGCCAGCAGCCCCCTTTGGGCCCGTGGCTACACCTTC CASSPLWARGYTF
TRBJ2-7 - TRBV5-1 - TGCGCCAACAGGGAGGTGAGCTCCTACGAGCAGTACTTC CANREVSSYEQYF
TRBJ1-3 - TRBV4-2 - TGTGCCAACAGCAGGGACGAGGCGGGAAACGCCATATATTTT CANSRDEAGNAIYF
TRBJ2-6 once TRBV2 TRBD1 TGTGCCAGCAGCGGACAGGGATATGGGGCCAACGTCCTGACTTTC CASSGQGYGANVLTF
TRBJ2-3 - TRBV6-4 TRBD2 TGTGCCAGCAGTGGGACTAGCGGAATCACAGATACGCAGTATTTT CASSGTSGITDTQYF
TRBJ2-4 - TRBV4-2 - TGTGCCAGTAGCCAAGAAGGCACAGGGAAGGGGATCGGAAACATTCAGTACTTC CASSQEGTGKGIGNIQYF
TRBJ2-7 - TRBV29-1 TRBD1 TGCAGCGTTGATATGGGCCGACAGGGATCGAGTCACGAGCAGTACTTC CSVDMGRQGSSHEQYF
TRBJ2-6 - TRBV11-2 TRBD1 TGTGCCAGCAACCGACGGACAGGGTTTATGTCTGGGGCCAACTTCCTGACTTTC CASNRRTGFMSGANFLTF
TRBJ1-3 once TRBV11-2 - TGTGCCGCAACCCAGGGAGCTGGAAATACCATATATTTT CAATQGAGNTIYF
TRBJ2-3 - TRBV14 - TGTGCCAGCAGCCAAGATCTATCGGGCGACGGGGATACGCAGTATTTT CASSQDLSGDGDTQYF
TRBJ1-1 once TRBV6-5 TRBD1 TGTGCCTGCAGAGACGCCGGGACAGTGAACACTGAAGCTTTCTTT CACRDAGTVNTEAFF
TRBJ2-1 - TRBV4-2 - TGTGGCAGCAGCCAAGAAGCGGGTAGCTCTTACAATGAGCAGTTCTTC CGSSQEAGSSYNEQFF